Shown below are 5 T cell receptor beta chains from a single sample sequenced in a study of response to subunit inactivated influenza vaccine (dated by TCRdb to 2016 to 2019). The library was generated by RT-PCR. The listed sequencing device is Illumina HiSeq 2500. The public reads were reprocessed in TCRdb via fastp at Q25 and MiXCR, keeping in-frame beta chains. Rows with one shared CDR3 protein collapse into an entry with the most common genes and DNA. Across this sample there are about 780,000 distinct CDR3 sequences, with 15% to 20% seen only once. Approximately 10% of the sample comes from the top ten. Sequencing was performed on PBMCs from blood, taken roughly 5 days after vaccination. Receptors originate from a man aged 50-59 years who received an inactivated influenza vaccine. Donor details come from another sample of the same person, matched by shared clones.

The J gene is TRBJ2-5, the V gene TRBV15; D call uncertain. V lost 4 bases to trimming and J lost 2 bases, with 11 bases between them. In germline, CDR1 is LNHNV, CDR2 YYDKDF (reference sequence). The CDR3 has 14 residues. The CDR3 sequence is CATSTFSTQETQYF. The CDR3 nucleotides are TGTGCCACCAGCACTTTTTCAACGCAAGAGACCCAGTACTTC.

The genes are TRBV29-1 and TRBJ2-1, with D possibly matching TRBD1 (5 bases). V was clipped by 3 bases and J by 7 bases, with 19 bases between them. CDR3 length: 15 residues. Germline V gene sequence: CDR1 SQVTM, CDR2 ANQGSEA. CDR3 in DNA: TGCAGCGTTGAGGGGCGGTCTTGGTATCGGAATGAGCAGTTCTTC. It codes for CSVEGRSWYRNEQFF.

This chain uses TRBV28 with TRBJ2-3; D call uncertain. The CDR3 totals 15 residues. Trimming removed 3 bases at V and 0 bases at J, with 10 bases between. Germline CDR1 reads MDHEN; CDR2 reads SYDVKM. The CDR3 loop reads CASSFGRSSTDTQYF. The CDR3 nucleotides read TGTGCCAGCAGTTTTGGTAGATCTAGCACAGATACGCAGTATTTT.

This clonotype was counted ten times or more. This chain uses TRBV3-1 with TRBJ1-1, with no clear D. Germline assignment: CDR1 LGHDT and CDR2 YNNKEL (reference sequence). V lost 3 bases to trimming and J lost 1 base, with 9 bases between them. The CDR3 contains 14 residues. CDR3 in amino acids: CASSQDVTNTEAFF. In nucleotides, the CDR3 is TGTGCCAGCAGCCAGGACGTGACGAACACTGAAGCTTTCTTT.

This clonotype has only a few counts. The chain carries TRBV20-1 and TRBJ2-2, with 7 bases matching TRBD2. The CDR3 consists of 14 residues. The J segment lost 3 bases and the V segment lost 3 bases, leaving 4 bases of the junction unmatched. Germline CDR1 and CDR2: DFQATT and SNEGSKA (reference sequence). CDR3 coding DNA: TGCAGTGCTAGTACTCGGGGGGACACCGGGGAGCTGTTTTTT. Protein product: CSASTRGDTGELFF.